What follows are 19 T cell receptor beta chains derived from one specimen sequenced in a study of blood T cell repertoires in COVID-19 (dated by TCRdb to 2020 to 2021). The method behind the library was the immunoSEQ multiplex PCR assay. TCRdb obtained this table from immuneACCESS and retained in-frame rearrangements with V and J assigned. These tables miss some clones; where compared with another copy, unresolved V genes account for less than half of the shortfall, and the remainder is unexplained. The sample table lists more than 85,000 clones, 85% to 90% of them with a count of one. The biggest ten clones account for about 4.2% of the sample. Sequencing used peripheral blood. The receptors here all came from a human donor with COVID-19, enrolled during active disease. The donor label of this sample is uncertain.

J is TRBJ2-3 and V is TRBV2; tentatively, D is TRBD1 (6 bases). Germline-derived CDR1 and CDR2 are SNHLY and FYNNEI. The CDR3 is made up of 14 amino acids. V was shortened by 7 bases and J by 5 bases, with 16 bases between the two germline ends. The DNA of the CDR3 is TGTGCCAGCATTGGGGGCGGTCCCGTAGATACGCAGTATTTT. Protein product: CASIGGGPVDTQYF.

V is TRBV5-1 and J is TRBJ2-2, with D perhaps matching TRBD2 (6 bases). The germline V gene has CDR1 SGHRS and CDR2 YFSETQ. Deletions cut 3 bases from V and 1 base from J, with 10 bases between. This CDR3 region has 15 residues. The CDR3 protein is CASSSGLLNTGELFF. CDR3 sequence (DNA): TGCGCCAGCAGCTCGGGACTGCTGAACACCGGGGAGCTGTTTTTT.

The chain links TRBV6-1 to TRBJ1-1, with 7 bases aligning to TRBD1. The CDR3 runs 13 residues. Germline CDR1 reads MNHNS; CDR2 reads SASEGT. J gave up 11 bases and V 1 base, and 7 bases lay outside the gene matches. CDR3 nucleotide sequence: TGTGCCAGCAGTGAAGGACAGGGCTGGAGGGCTTTCTTT. Its protein product is CASSEGQGWRAFF.

This chain connects TRBV27 to TRBJ1-3, with TRBD1 matching 8 bases. V lost 4 bases to trimming and J lost 8 bases; unmatched junction nucleotides: 7. The CDR3 consists of 14 residues. CDR1 MNHEY and CDR2 SMNVEV come from the germline V gene (reference sequence). CDR3 sequence (DNA): TGTGCCAGCAGTTCAGGGGGCTTTAGGGACACCATATATTTT. Translating gives CASSSGGFRDTIYF.

The rearrangement uses TRBV9 and TRBJ2-2, with D maybe TRBD2 (5 bases). The CDR3 contains 14 residues. Trimming removed 0 bases at V and 6 bases at J, with 9 bases between. Germline CDR1 SGDLS, CDR2 YYNGEE. CDR3 nucleotides: TGTGCCAGCAGCGTAGGAGAGGGTTCCGGGGAGCTGTTTTTT. This sequence encodes CASSVGEGSGELFF.

This chain connects TRBV7-2 to TRBJ1-2; tentative D call: TRBD1 (6 bases). V shed 2 bases and J shed 7 bases, with 17 bases lying between them. CDR1 and CDR2 (germline): SGHTA, FQGNSA. The length of the CDR3 is 15 residues. The DNA for the CDR3 is TGTGCCAGCAGCTTATTAGGGGGGAGGGATCGTGGCTACACCTTC. Residues: CASSLLGGRDRGYTF.

CDR3 loop: CASSLFPQDEAFF. Here the CDR3 DNA reads TGTGCCAGCAGCTTATTTCCACAGGATGAAGCTTTCTTT. The chain recombines TRBV7-2 with TRBJ1-1; tentatively, D is TRBD1 (5 bases). CDR1 is SGHTA and CDR2 is FQGNSA in the germline V gene. V was cut by 2 bases and J by 7 bases, with 11 bases left in between. The CDR3 runs to 13 residues.

The chain links TRBV7-9 to TRBJ1-2, with TRBD1 matching 10 bases. This CDR3 has 16 residues. Germline V gives CDR1 SEHNR, CDR2 FQNEAQ (reference sequence). J gave up 4 bases and V 1 base, and 6 bases lay outside the gene matches. The CDR3 sequence is CASSLGTGQGIYGYTF. In DNA form, the CDR3 reads TGTGCCAGCAGCTTAGGTACGGGACAGGGGATCTATGGCTACACCTTC.

The chain couples TRBV27 to TRBJ1-2, with TRBD1 matching over 8 bases. V lost 5 bases, J lost 0 bases, and 11 bases stayed unmatched. The CDR3 has 17 residues. CDR1 is MNHEY, CDR2 SMNVEV, per germline (reference sequence). This CDR3 is CASSPTGAPRANYGYTF. CDR3 coding DNA: TGTGCCAGCAGTCCGACAGGGGCTCCAAGAGCTAACTATGGCTACACCTTC.

The rearrangement uses TRBV24-1 and TRBJ2-2; 9 bases are a match to TRBD1. Germline V gene data show CDR1 as KGHDR and CDR2 as SFDVKD. The CDR3 sequence is 16 residues long. Germline trimming cut 10 bases from V and 7 bases from J; bases unmatched to any gene: 15. The CDR3 coding sequence is TGTGCCACAAGGCGAGGACAGGGGTCTGTCGACGGGGAGCTGTTTTTT. It is translated as CATRRGQGSVDGELFF.

The chain couples TRBV3-1 (or the pseudogene TRBV3-2) to TRBJ2-7, with D unclear. The CDR3 consists of 13 residues. The V gene lost 0 bases and the J gene lost 2 bases, with 5 bases spanning the gap. In germline, CDR1 is LGHDT, CDR2 YNNKEL (reference sequence). This chain's CDR3 is CASSQDITYEQYF. CDR3 in DNA: TGTGCCAGCAGCCAAGACATCACCTACGAGCAGTACTTC.

The chain employs TRBV19 and TRBJ1-2, with a tentative D call TRBD1 (5 bases). Trimming shortened V by 5 bases and J by 5 bases, and 12 bases separated the two germline ends. Germline CDR1 reads LNHDA; CDR2 reads SQIVND (reference sequence). This CDR3 comprises 13 residues. The CDR3 nucleotides are TGTGCCAGTAGTCTAGGGACTGAGTATGGCTACACCTTC. It yields the protein CASSLGTEYGYTF. Full variable domain (rest looked up from reference TRBV19 and TRBJ1-2): DGGITQSPKYLFRKEGQNVTLSCEQNLNHDAMYWYRQDPGQGLRLIYYSQIVNDFQKGDIAEGYSVSREKKESFPLTVTSAQKNPTAFYLCASSLGTEYGYTFGSGTRLTVV.

The chain has TRBV18 and TRBJ1-2; 9 nucleotides align to TRBD1. V lost 0 bases and J lost 4; bases outside the gene matches: 3. Germline V gene data show CDR1 as KGHSH and CDR2 as LQKENI. The CDR3 has 15 amino acids. The CDR3 DNA sequence: TGTGCCAGCTCACCACCGACAGGGGGGGGCTATGGCTACACCTTC. Encoded protein: CASSPPTGGGYGYTF.

The chain employs TRBV19 and TRBJ1-5; no clear D. Germline CDR1 reads LNHDA; CDR2 reads SQIVND (reference sequence). V lost 6 bases, J lost 0 bases, and 12 bases lay in between. The CDR3 is made up of 15 amino acids. The CDR3 reads CASRLSSGSNQPQHF. The CDR3 nucleotides are TGTGCCAGTAGGTTATCCTCAGGTAGCAATCAGCCCCAGCATTTT.

The rearrangement links TRBV5-1 to TRBJ1-6, with a weak D call TRBD1 (6 bases). Germline-derived CDR1 and CDR2 are SGHRS and YFSETQ. The CDR3 sequence is 15 residues long. Trimming stripped 4 bases from V and 7 bases from J, with 15 bases between. CDR3 sequence reads: CASSLTSGENSPLHF. CDR3 in DNA: TGCGCCAGCAGCCTTACGTCAGGGGAGAATTCACCCCTCCACTTT.

The chain combines TRBV6-1 with TRBJ1-2, with no clear D. With 3 bases removed from V and 4 bases from J, the gap between germline ends came to 15 bases. The CDR3 is made up of 15 amino acids. CDR1 is MNHNS, CDR2 SASEGT, per germline. The CDR3 is CASSDVGKAAYGYTF. CDR3 bases: TGTGCCAGCAGTGACGTGGGGAAAGCGGCCTATGGCTACACCTTC.

The rearrangement links TRBV27 to TRBJ2-2; 10 nucleotides line up with TRBD1. This CDR3 has 18 residues. CDR1 is MNHEY, CDR2 SMNVEV, per germline (reference sequence). Germline trimming cut 3 bases from V and 6 bases from J; bases unmatched to any gene: 13. CDR3 DNA: TGTGCCAGCAGTTTGTTTTATGTCGGGACAGGGGACTCCGGGGAGCTGTTTTTT. The encoded protein is CASSLFYVGTGDSGELFF.

The chain recombines TRBV15 with TRBJ1-1, with D unclear. With 4 bases removed from V and 8 bases from J, the gap between germline ends came to 20 bases. The CDR3 contains 15 residues. Per germline, CDR1 LNHNV and CDR2 YYDKDF (reference sequence). CDR3 DNA sequence: TGTGCCACCAGCATGGAACGGTTCCGCGGGTCGGAAGCTTTCTTT. It specifies CATSMERFRGSEAFF.

This clone has more than one count but fewer than ten. The V gene is TRBV28, the J gene TRBJ1-5, with D perhaps TRBD1 (6 bases). Germline values: CDR1 MDHEN, CDR2 SYDVKM. Trimming stripped 6 bases from V and 3 bases from J, with 12 bases between. CDR3 length equals 14 residues. The CDR3 coding sequence is TGTGCCAGCAGAGAGACAGGTATCAATCAGCCCCAGCATTTT. Its protein is CASRETGINQPQHF.